The 32 T cell receptor beta chains in this list originate from one sample, sequenced in a study of radiotherapy plus CTLA-4 blockade in lung cancer. Sequencing used immunoSEQ multiplex PCR; TCRdb keeps in-frame clones, though not all of them. The repertoire holds about 72,000 clones, with roughly 78% as singletons. The starting material was peripheral blood, obtained from a patient treated with radiotherapy plus ipilimumab. The receptors come from a human donor with non-small cell lung cancer who had a complete response to radiotherapy plus ipilimumab.

This clone turned up a few times. The chain carries TRBV5-1 and TRBJ2-5; 10 bases are shared with TRBD2. V lost 5 bases, J lost 3 bases, and 7 bases stayed unmatched. Germline lookup yields CDR1 SGHRS and CDR2 YFSETQ. CDR3 length equals 15 residues. This CDR3 reads CASSKAGGREETQYF. In nucleotides, the CDR3 is TGCGCCAGCAGTAAAGCGGGAGGGAGGGAAGAGACCCAGTACTTC.

V is TRBV21-1 and J is TRBJ1-5; the D call in the table, TRBD1, was not verified against the DNA. TRBV21-1 is designated a pseudogene. This CDR3 spans 17 amino acids. CDR3 residues: CASSYRDRVQSNQPQHF. Here the CDR3 DNA reads TGTGCCAGCAGTTACCGGGACAGGGTTCAGAGCAATCAGCCCCAGCATTTT.

The rearrangement joins TRBV2 to TRBJ1-1; unclear D gene. The CDR3 covers 14 residues. V shed 3 bases and J shed 0 bases, with 8 bases lying between them. Germline assignment: CDR1 SNHLY and CDR2 FYNNEI. As DNA, the CDR3 is TGTGCCAGCAGTGACCAAGGGTTGAACACTGAAGCTTTCTTT. Residues: CASSDQGLNTEAFF.

On this clone itself: The junction does not match germline at one end; this may be a read error. For the CDR3, the DNA is TGTGCTAGCAGCTTAGTCTCCGGGACGGTCGGGGAGCTGTTTTTT. This sequence encodes CASSLVSGTVGELFF. This chain joins TRBV7-7 and TRBJ2-2; D is tentatively TRBD1 or TRBD2 (5 bases each). Germline CDR1 reads SSHAT; CDR2 reads FNYEAQ (reference sequence). The CDR3 contains 15 residues.

V is TRBV2 and J is TRBJ2-1; TRBD2 aligns across 14 bases. Germline trimming cut 6 bases from V and 7 bases from J; bases unmatched to any gene: 5. CDR1 SNHLY and CDR2 FYNNEI come from the germline V gene. The CDR3 totals 15 residues. CDR3 region: CASRSGTSGGNEQFF. Here the CDR3 DNA reads TGTGCCAGCAGATCCGGGACTAGCGGGGGTAATGAGCAGTTCTTC.

The chain has TRBV5-8 and TRBJ1-5; D remains ambiguous. The CDR3 length is 13 residues. Germline CDR1 is SGHTS and CDR2 is YDEGEE. Trimming stripped 0 bases from V and 7 bases from J, with 8 bases between. CDR3 coding DNA: TGTGCCAGCAGCTTGGAGGCCGGGCAGCCCCAGCATTTT. As protein: CASSLEAGQPQHF.

The gene calls are TRBV7-2 and TRBJ1-2; D remains ambiguous. The germline gives CDR1 SGHTA, CDR2 FQGNSA. Between the trimmed V and J ends, which lost 5 bases and 4 bases, there was a span of 20 bases. This CDR3 is 16 amino acids long. Here the CDR3 reads CASSPMAGLKGYGYTF. CDR3 DNA sequence: TGTGCCAGCAGCCCTATGGCGGGGTTGAAAGGCTATGGCTACACCTTC.

The gene calls are TRBV7-6 and TRBJ2-5; 10 bases are a match to TRBD2. Germline CDR1 and CDR2: SGHVS and FNYEAQ. This CDR3 is 18 amino acids long. The trim removed 0 bases at V and 6 bases at J, leaving 13 bases unmatched. The CDR3 spells CASSLASTLAGAPKTQYF. The CDR3 nucleotides read TGTGCCAGCAGCTTAGCCTCAACCCTAGCGGGGGCCCCCAAGACCCAGTACTTC.

The V and J genes are TRBV5-8 and TRBJ1-5; TRBD1 might be the D (6 bases). V gave up 2 bases and J gave up 0 bases, with 12 bases separating them. The length of the CDR3 is 16 residues. Germline V gene lookup returns CDR1 SGHTS and CDR2 YDEGEE. CDR3 residues: CASSFQGPRSNQPQHF. CDR3 sequence (DNA): TGTGCCAGCAGCTTTCAGGGGCCCCGTAGCAATCAGCCCCAGCATTTT.

V gene TRBV2 combines with J gene TRBJ2-6, with D hard to call. The V and J ends lost 6 bases and 2 bases respectively, with 2 bases between them. Germline loops: CDR1 SNHLY, CDR2 FYNNEI. This CDR3 has 12 amino acids. CDR3 loop: CASRPGANVLTF. The CDR3 coding sequence is TGTGCCAGCAGACCTGGGGCCAACGTCCTGACTTTC.

The chain is built from TRBV4-3 and TRBJ1-2; 8 nucleotides align to TRBD1. V was pared by 4 bases and J by 4 bases, with 8 bases of the junction left unmatched. Germline V lookup: CDR1 LGHNA, CDR2 YSLEER. The CDR3 length is 15 residues. The CDR3 region is CASSPQGQVIYGYTF. DNA of the CDR3: TGCGCCAGCAGCCCACAGGGACAGGTGATCTATGGCTACACCTTC.

The chain employs TRBV30 and TRBJ2-6; D gene unclear. CDR1 and CDR2 (germline): GTSNPN, SVGIG (reference sequence). V lost 8 bases to trimming and J lost 0 bases, with 5 bases between them. The CDR3 runs 12 residues. The DNA for the CDR3 is TGTGCCGGAAGCTCTGGGGCCAACGTCCTGACTTTC. It encodes CAGSSGANVLTF.

The J gene is TRBJ2-1, the V gene TRBV2, with D perhaps TRBD1 or TRBD2 (6 bases each). V was clipped by 6 bases and J by 7 bases, with 10 bases between them. Germline CDR1 and CDR2: SNHLY and FYNNEI. The CDR3 loop spans 12 amino acids. The CDR3 sequence: CASSGGGNEQFF. The CDR3 DNA is TGTGCCAGCAGCGGGGGCGGGAATGAGCAGTTCTTC.

This clone was seen a few times. The V call is TRBV18, the J call TRBJ1-1, with D perhaps TRBD1 (5 bases). Trimming removed 4 bases from V and 7 bases from J, with 13 bases in between. Germline-derived CDR1 and CDR2 are KGHSH and LQKENI. The CDR3 has 13 residues. CDR3 sequence (DNA): TGTGCCAGCTCACAGGGAAGGGGTGTTGAAGCTTTCTTT. It codes for CASSQGRGVEAFF.

V gene TRBV7-9 combines with J gene TRBJ2-7; 9 nucleotides agree with TRBD1. Germline CDR1 and CDR2: SEHNR and FQNEAQ (reference sequence). CDR3 length: 14 residues. With 3 bases clipped from V and 4 bases from J, the junction kept 4 bases outside the gene matches. The CDR3 DNA reads as TGTGCCAGCAGCTTGACAGGGGGAACGTACGAGCAGTACTTC. As protein: CASSLTGGTYEQYF.

The chain carries TRBV5-4 and TRBJ2-7; D is possibly TRBD1 (6 bases). V was pared by 0 bases and J by 3 bases, with 10 bases between. From germline, CDR1 is SGHNT and CDR2 YYREEE (reference sequence). CDR3 length: 14 amino acids. CDR3 amino acids: CASSLDGQRYEQYV. The CDR3 DNA reads TGTGCCAGCAGCTTGGACGGACAGCGCTACGAGCAGTACGTC.

The DNA of the CDR3 is TGTGCCTGGAATGGCGGGGGGGTCGATGAGCAGTTCTTC. Translated: CAWNGGGVDEQFF. The genes are TRBV30 and TRBJ2-1; TRBD2 matches 9 bases. Trimming removed 4 bases from V and 8 bases from J; junction bases left unmatched: 6. The CDR3 length is 13 residues. The germline gives CDR1 GTSNPN, CDR2 SVGIG (reference sequence).

The chain couples TRBV9 to TRBJ1-3, with 11 bases identical to TRBD1. Germline CDR1 SGDLS, CDR2 YYNGEE. The V segment lost 0 bases and the J segment 2 bases; nucleotides outside the gene matches: 7. This CDR3 contains 18 residues. CDR3 amino acids: CASSVEGQGGVAGNTIYF. CDR3 nucleotide sequence: TGTGCCAGCAGCGTAGAGGGACAGGGGGGAGTAGCTGGAAACACCATATATTTT. The full variable domain, completed using reference TRBV9 and TRBJ1-3, is DSGVTQTPKHLITATGQRVTLRCSPRSGDLSVYWYQQSLDQGLQFLIQYYNGEERAKGNILERFSAQQFPDLHSELNLSSLELGDSALYFCASSVEGQGGVAGNTIYFGEGSWLTVV.

The chain recombines TRBV5-6 with TRBJ2-3; no firm D call. Germline CDR1 reads SGHDT; CDR2 reads YYEEEE. The CDR3 extends over 13 amino acids. Trimming cost V 0 bases and J 5 bases, with 7 bases left between them. The CDR3, as DNA: TGTGCCAGCAGCTTGGACAGTGGAGATACGCAGTATTTT. It yields the protein CASSLDSGDTQYF.

This clone was detected only a few times. CDR3 amino acids: CASSPPGLAGQETQYF. The CDR3 DNA sequence: TGTGCCAGCAGCCCCCCGGGACTAGCGGGCCAAGAGACCCAGTACTTC. This chain connects TRBV7-9 to TRBJ2-5; 12 bases line up with TRBD2. V was clipped by 5 bases and J by 1 base; unmatched bases: 5. CDR1 and CDR2 (germline): SEHNR, FQNEAQ (reference sequence). This CDR3 is built from 16 residues.

The chain couples TRBV10-1 to TRBJ2-1; 12 positions agree with TRBD2. This CDR3 contains 17 residues. Germline CDR1 reads WNHNN; CDR2 reads SYGVQD (reference sequence). Trimming took 3 bases from V and 6 from J; bases not matched to a gene: 9. The CDR3, as DNA: TGCGCCAGCAGTGACCAGAAGGGACTAGCGGGTGGCAATGAGCAGTTCTTC. This translates into CASSDQKGLAGGNEQFF.

The chain has TRBV2 and TRBJ2-5; 10 bases are shared with TRBD2. The V segment lost 6 bases and the J segment 4 bases; nucleotides outside the gene matches: 11. From germline, CDR1 is SNHLY and CDR2 FYNNEI. The CDR3 sequence is 16 residues long. CDR3 in amino acids: CASRPTSGRTGETQYF. The CDR3 DNA follows: TGTGCCAGCAGACCGACTAGCGGGCGGACGGGAGAGACCCAGTACTTC.

The chain couples TRBV6-6 to TRBJ1-1, with 7 bases aligning to TRBD1. Germline loops: CDR1 MNHNY, CDR2 SVGAGI (reference sequence). This CDR3 spans 15 amino acids. V lost 7 bases and J lost 4; bases outside the gene matches: 12. Here the CDR3 reads CASTTTGRPSTEAFF. The CDR3 DNA reads TGTGCCAGCACCACGACAGGGCGCCCGAGCACTGAAGCTTTCTTT.

V usage is TRBV15 and J usage is TRBJ1-6; D gene uncertain. Germline V lookup: CDR1 LNHNV, CDR2 YYDKDF (reference sequence). The CDR3 extends over 14 amino acids. Trimming removed 0 bases from V and 7 bases from J, with 7 bases in between. The CDR3 nucleotides read TGTGCCACCAGCAGAGATTCGAGAAATTCACCCCTCCACTTT. It yields the protein CATSRDSRNSPLHF. The complete variable domain, with remaining parts taken from reference TRBV15 and TRBJ1-6, reads DAMVIQNPRYQVTQFGKPVTLSCSQTLNHNVMYWYQQKSSQAPKLLFHYYDKDFNNEADTPDNFQSRRPNTSFCFLDIRSPGLGDTAMYLCATSRDSRNSPLHFGNGTRLTVT.

The chain is built from TRBV30 and TRBJ2-7, with D tentatively TRBD1 or TRBD2 (6 bases each). Germline V gene sequence: CDR1 GTSNPN, CDR2 SVGIG (reference sequence). V was cut by 2 bases and J by 4 bases, with 15 bases left in between. The CDR3 length is 14 residues. CDR3 region: CAWSTTGSGYEQYV. Here the CDR3 DNA reads TGTGCCTGGAGTACAACAGGGAGCGGGTACGAGCAGTACGTC.

CDR3 residues: CASEISGANVLTF. The CDR3 bases are TGTGCCAGCGAGATCTCTGGGGCCAACGTCCTGACTTTC. The genes are TRBV11-2 and TRBJ2-6, with no clear D. CDR1 and CDR2 (germline): SGHAT, FQNNGV. Trimming took 8 bases from V and 0 from J, leaving 5 bases between them. The CDR3 has 13 residues.

In this sample, this clone is medium-sized (0.01 to 0.1%). One end of the junction is discordant with germline, which a read error may explain. V is TRBV7-7 and J is TRBJ2-7; D is undetermined. CDR3 length equals 15 residues. Looked up from germline, CDR1 is SSHAT and CDR2 is FNYEAQ (reference sequence). The chain's CDR3 is CASSLGPGYSYEQYF. DNA for the CDR3: TGTGCTAGCAGCTTAGGACCCGGATACTCCTACGAGCAGTACTTC. Variable domain in full (rest from reference TRBV7-7 and TRBJ2-7): GAGVSQSPRYKVTKRGQDVTLRCDPISSHATLYWYQQALGQGPEFLTYFNYEAQPDKSGLPSDRFSAERPEGSISTLTIQRTEQRDSAMYRCASSLGPGYSYEQYFGPGTRLTVT.

This clone was recorded only once. V is TRBV2 and J is TRBJ2-7; 7 bases are a match to TRBD1. The CDR3 runs to 16 residues. Trimming removed 0 bases from V and 2 bases from J; junction bases left unmatched: 7. The germline CDR1 and CDR2 sequences are SNHLY and FYNNEI. CDR3 region: CASSEASLTGTYEQYF. The CDR3 DNA follows: TGTGCCAGCAGTGAAGCGTCCCTGACAGGGACCTACGAGCAGTACTTC.

The rearrangement uses TRBV4-1 and TRBJ2-5; the D is unclear. Trimming removed 6 bases from V and 1 base from J, with 15 bases in between. CDR1 is MGHRA, CDR2 YSYEKL, per germline. The length of the CDR3 is 15 residues. Here the CDR3 reads CASSLRFVAQETQYF. As DNA, the CDR3 is TGCGCCAGCAGTCTACGATTCGTAGCCCAAGAGACCCAGTACTTC.

The genes are TRBV7-2 and TRBJ2-1; D unclear. The CDR3 is 14 residues long. V lost 5 bases to trimming and J lost 6 bases, with 14 bases between them. Germline V CDR1 and CDR2: SGHTA, FQGNSA. DNA for the CDR3: TGTGCCAGCAGCCCCACCGGCTCCAGCAATGAGCAGTTCTTC. As protein: CASSPTGSSNEQFF. Complete variable domain (other parts from reference TRBV7-2 and TRBJ2-1): GAGVSQSPSNKVTEKGKDVELRCDPISGHTALYWYRQSLGQGLEFLIYFQGNSAPDKSGLPSDRFSAERTGGSVSTLTIQRTQQEDSAVYLCASSPTGSSNEQFFGPGTRLTVL.

The chain combines TRBV13 with TRBJ2-7; a weak D match, TRBD1 (5 bases). CDR1 is PRHDT and CDR2 is FYEKMQ in the germline V gene (reference sequence). There are 13 residues in the CDR3. V shed 5 bases and J shed 4 bases, with 12 bases lying between them. The CDR3 sequence is CASSINRLYEQYV. The CDR3 nucleotides read TGTGCCAGCAGCATAAACAGGTTGTACGAGCAGTACGTC.

This chain links TRBV7-2 with TRBJ2-1; 13 nucleotides line up with TRBD2. CDR3 length equals 14 residues. The V and J ends lost 5 bases and 12 bases, in that order; junction bases with no gene match: 7. Per germline, CDR1 SGHTA and CDR2 FQGNSA. The CDR3: CASSTGTSGIVQFF. The CDR3 coding sequence is TGTGCCAGCAGCACCGGGACTAGCGGGATAGTGCAGTTCTTC. Full variable domain (outside the CDR3, taken from reference TRBV7-2 and TRBJ2-1): GAGVSQSPSNKVTEKGKDVELRCDPISGHTALYWYRQSLGQGLEFLIYFQGNSAPDKSGLPSDRFSAERTGGSVSTLTIQRTQQEDSAVYLCASSTGTSGIVQFFGPGTRLTVL.